The 24 T cell receptor beta chains below were found in one sample sequenced in a study of cytomegalovirus exposure and HLA in healthy donors. The PCR had 60 Vbeta and 13 Jbeta primers. Libraries were prepared by immunoSEQ multiplex PCR; TCRdb keeps only in-frame clonotypes and omits some of them. This sample has about 120,000 clones, with 80% found just once. The sequencing sample was made of PBMCs. These receptors all stem from a male donor in good health and CMV-seronegative.

The rearrangement uses TRBV30 and TRBJ2-1; D unresolved. Trimming shortened V by 2 bases and J by 4 bases, and 9 bases separated the two germline ends. The CDR3 loop spans 13 amino acids. Germline V gives CDR1 GTSNPN, CDR2 SVGIG (reference sequence). The CDR3 DNA sequence: TGTGCCTGGAGTTTGCGGCAGTACAATGAGCAGTTCTTC. Translating it yields CAWSLRQYNEQFF.

The chain couples TRBV5-1 to TRBJ2-2, with D possibly matching TRBD1 (5 bases). The CDR3 runs 19 residues. V dropped 1 base and J dropped 2 bases, with 21 bases sitting between them. Germline CDR1 and CDR2: SGHRS and YFSETQ. The CDR3: CASSLNPGIMGHNTGELFF. CDR3 nucleotides: TGCGCCAGCAGCTTGAATCCAGGAATCATGGGGCACAACACCGGGGAGCTGTTTTTT.

The chain employs TRBV5-4 and TRBJ1-1; D ambiguous. There are 17 residues in the CDR3. Looked up from germline, CDR1 is SGHNT and CDR2 is YYREEE (reference sequence). V gave up 4 bases and J gave up 0 bases, with 19 bases separating them. CDR3: CASSPGRSRLLNTEAFF. As DNA, the CDR3 is TGTGCCAGCAGCCCCGGTAGGAGCCGCCTTTTGAACACTGAAGCTTTCTTT. Looking up the rest from reference TRBV5-4 and TRBJ1-1 gives the full variable domain: ETGVTQSPTHLIKTRGQQVTLRCSSQSGHNTVSWYQQALGQGPQFIFQYYREEENGRGNFPPRFSGLQFPNYSSELNVNALELDDSALYLCASSPGRSRLLNTEAFFGQGTRLTVV.

The chain employs TRBV7-3 and TRBJ2-2; D is perhaps TRBD2 (5 bases). This CDR3 region has 13 residues. Germline V gene sequence: CDR1 SGHTA, CDR2 FQGTGA. Trimming removed 4 bases from V and 4 bases from J, with 7 bases in between. The CDR3 DNA reads as TGTGCCAGCAGCTCGCTAGCCACCGGGGAGCTGTTTTTT. It codes for CASSSLATGELFF.

This sequence joins TRBV19 and TRBJ1-5, with 8 bases identical to TRBD1. The CDR3 has 17 amino acids. Germline V gene lookup returns CDR1 LNHDA and CDR2 SQIVND (reference sequence). V lost 1 base and J lost 6; bases outside the gene matches: 11. The CDR3 bases are TGTGCCAGTAGTATAGTCTCAGGGGGCGCGGGTGGTCAGCCCCAGCATTTT. It specifies CASSIVSGGAGGQPQHF.

This rearrangement joins TRBV6-5 to TRBJ2-7; TRBD1 agrees at 10 bases. The J segment lost 4 bases and the V segment lost 7 bases, leaving 7 bases of the junction unmatched. Germline CDR1 is MNHEY and CDR2 is SVGAGI. This CDR3 contains 14 residues. CDR3 DNA: TGTGCCAGCAAAAGGGGACAGGGGACTTACGAGCAGTACTTC. Encoded protein: CASKRGQGTYEQYF.

This clone was seen just once. This chain uses TRBV6-4 with TRBJ1-2; D is undetermined. This CDR3 contains 14 residues. Between the trimmed V and J ends, which lost 8 bases and 3 bases, there was a span of 16 bases. CDR1 and CDR2 from the germline V gene are MRHNA and SNTAGT. This CDR3 is CASLASAGDYGYTF. Here the CDR3 DNA reads TGTGCCAGCCTCGCTTCGGCAGGTGACTATGGCTACACCTTC.

This clone was seen only a few times. The chain carries TRBV25-1 and TRBJ2-7; D may be TRBD1 (5 bases). From germline, CDR1 is MGHDK and CDR2 SYGVNS. The CDR3 runs 13 residues. V lost 6 bases and J 3 bases, leaving 12 bases between the germline ends. The CDR3 DNA is TGTGCCAGCAGCGAACAGGATCTCTACGAGCAGTACTTC. This translates into CASSEQDLYEQYF.

The chain uses TRBV30 and TRBJ2-1; maybe TRBD1 (5 bases). Germline CDR1 reads GTSNPN; CDR2 reads SVGIG (reference sequence). The CDR3 consists of 13 residues. The CDR3 nucleotides are TGTGCACAGTCAGGGCTGGAGTACAATGAGCAGTTCTTC. It is translated as CAQSGLEYNEQFF.

This chain uses TRBV19 with TRBJ2-2, with no clear D. V shed 4 bases and J shed 6 bases, with 3 bases lying between them. The V gene's germline CDR1 is LNHDA and CDR2 SQIVND (reference sequence). The CDR3 contains 11 residues. CDR3: CASSRPGELFF. The CDR3, as DNA: TGTGCCAGTAGTAGGCCCGGGGAGCTGTTTTTT.

V is TRBV7-8 and J is TRBJ1-5, with D perhaps matching TRBD1 (5 bases). From germline, CDR1 is SGHVS and CDR2 FQNEAQ. The CDR3 covers 15 residues. The germline V and J ends were trimmed by 0 bases and 7 bases, with 13 bases remaining between them. The CDR3 nucleotides read TGTGCCAGCAGCTTAGCGGGGCAGGGCAGCCAGCCCCAGCATTTT. Its protein product is CASSLAGQGSQPQHF.

The V call is TRBV5-1, the J call TRBJ2-3, with 7 bases fitting TRBD1. The CDR3 length is 17 residues. The germline CDR1 and CDR2 sequences are SGHRS and YFSETQ. The J segment lost 0 bases and the V segment lost 2 bases, leaving 9 bases of the junction unmatched. The CDR3 reads CASSFWGTVSSTDTQYF. CDR3 DNA: TGCGCCAGCAGCTTCTGGGGGACAGTTTCTAGCACAGATACGCAGTATTTT. The whole variable domain, remainder taken from reference TRBV5-1 and TRBJ2-3, is KAGVTQTPRYLIKTRGQQVTLSCSPISGHRSVSWYQQTPGQGLQFLFEYFSETQRNKGNFPGRFSGRQFSNSRSEMNVSTLELGDSALYLCASSFWGTVSSTDTQYFGPGTRLTVL.

This chain connects TRBV10-3 to TRBJ1-5; D remains ambiguous. CDR1 ENHRY and CDR2 SYGVKD come from the germline V gene. The CDR3 is 13 amino acids. The V and J ends lost 6 bases and 4 bases respectively, with 10 bases between them. CDR3 sequence: CAISLSDNQPQHF. The CDR3 region has the DNA TGTGCCATCAGCCTCAGTGATAATCAGCCCCAGCATTTT.

J is TRBJ1-1 and V is TRBV6-6, with TRBD1 identical over 7 bases. Looked up from germline, CDR1 is MNHNY and CDR2 is SVGAGI (reference sequence). V lost 6 bases and J lost 2; bases outside the gene matches: 6. This CDR3 spans 14 amino acids. CDR3: CASRPGTANTEAFF. As DNA, the CDR3 is TGTGCCAGCAGGCCCGGGACAGCTAACACTGAAGCTTTCTTT.

The V gene is TRBV14, the J gene TRBJ1-6; D is perhaps TRBD1 (6 bases). Trimming shortened V by 3 bases and J by 3 bases, and 9 bases separated the two germline ends. The CDR3 is made up of 15 amino acids. Germline-derived CDR1 and CDR2 are SGHDN and FVKESK. CDR3 DNA sequence: TGTGCCAGCAGCCAGTTGACAGGCTATAATTCACCCCTCCACTTT. Residues: CASSQLTGYNSPLHF.

The J gene is TRBJ1-1, the V gene TRBV11-2, with D maybe TRBD1 (5 bases). The CDR3 has 14 amino acids. Per germline, CDR1 SGHAT and CDR2 FQNNGV. V lost 6 bases and J lost 3, with 14 bases in between. CDR3 DNA sequence: TGTGCCAGCAGGACAGCAGGCGAATACACTGAAGCTTTCTTT. Translation gives CASRTAGEYTEAFF.

The rearrangement uses TRBV5-6 and TRBJ2-7; tentatively, D is TRBD1 (6 bases). CDR3 size: 16 residues. V was pared by 2 bases and J by 4 bases, with 19 bases between. Germline CDR1 SGHDT, CDR2 YYEEEE. This CDR3 is CASSLKSSGARYEQYF. For the CDR3, the DNA is TGTGCCAGCAGCTTAAAGAGTTCAGGGGCGCGTTACGAGCAGTACTTC.

This chain links TRBV10-3 with TRBJ1-5; no clear D. The CDR3 extends over 16 amino acids. Germline V gene lookup returns CDR1 ENHRY and CDR2 SYGVKD. V lost 2 bases and J lost 0, with 11 bases in between. The CDR3 nucleotides read TGTGCCATCAGTGAGGACCCAGGTACTAGCAATCAGCCCCAGCATTTT. Protein: CAISEDPGTSNQPQHF.

This rearrangement joins TRBV21-1 to TRBJ1-2. TRBV21-1 is flagged as a pseudogene. This CDR3 has 15 residues. The CDR3, as DNA: TGTGCCAGCAGCAAAGAGGATACAGACTATTTTGGCTACACCTTC. Protein product: CASSKEDTDYFGYTF.

The V and J genes are TRBV7-8 and TRBJ2-1; 9 bases align to TRBD1. Germline lookup yields CDR1 SGHVS and CDR2 FQNEAQ. Trimming cost V 5 bases and J 6 bases; bases outside gene matches: 8. The length of the CDR3 is 15 residues. CDR3 DNA sequence: TGTGCCAGCAGCGTCCGGGACAGGGTGTTCAATGAGCAGTTCTTC. Encoded protein: CASSVRDRVFNEQFF.

This rearrangement joins TRBV6-5 to TRBJ1-1, with TRBD1 matching over 7 bases. This CDR3 is 12 amino acids long. With V trimmed by 4 bases and J by 8 bases, 4 bases remained unmatched. Germline V gene data show CDR1 as MNHEY and CDR2 as SVGAGI. CDR3 coding DNA: TGTGCCAGCAGTTTGGACAGGCTAGAAGCTTTCTTT. Protein: CASSLDRLEAFF.

The chain couples TRBV5-1 to TRBJ2-1; D not certain. V lost 6 bases to trimming and J lost 9 bases, with 19 bases between them. The CDR3 spans 14 residues. The germline CDR1 and CDR2 sequences are SGHRS and YFSETQ. The CDR3 sequence: CASKAPGRPGEQFF. The CDR3 DNA reads TGCGCCAGCAAAGCGCCGGGTAGACCCGGTGAGCAGTTCTTC.

This rearrangement joins TRBV19 to TRBJ2-1, with 12 bases fitting TRBD2. Germline CDR1 is LNHDA and CDR2 is SQIVND (reference sequence). V shed 5 bases and J 6 bases; nucleotides not matched to a gene: 8. The CDR3 is 16 amino acids. The CDR3 region is CASSPRLAGVGNEQFF. CDR3 nucleotides: TGTGCCAGTAGTCCAAGACTAGCGGGAGTGGGCAATGAGCAGTTCTTC.

This clone was counted only a few times. The CDR3 spells CASSYSGGSYGYTF. In nucleotides, the CDR3 is TGTGCCAGCAGTTACTCAGGGGGCAGCTATGGCTACACCTTC. V and J are TRBV6-5 and TRBJ1-2, with 7 bases that match TRBD1. Germline CDR1 is MNHEY and CDR2 is SVGAGI. The V gene end was trimmed by 0 bases and the J gene end by 4 bases; junction bases not matched to a gene: 2. The CDR3 has 14 amino acids.